One TCR beta chain is described in this entry. Its antigen is unknown. This specimen comes from a study of a mutant IDH1 vaccine in newly diagnosed glioma. Study overall: Patients in the study were vaccinated eight times, receiving shots in weeks 1, 3, 5, 7, 11, 15, 19 and 23. Sex distribution of treated patients was about 60% male and about 38% female; mean age was about 41 years. Study-wide findings and caveats: It seemed that pseudoprogression was not linked to changes in the top peripheral T cell clonotypes.

Clones were read by immunoSEQ multiplex PCR, and TCRdb kept only the in-frame ones, dropping some. The table includes tens of thousands of clones, about nine tenths detected once. Sample time point: week 5, during vaccination. Vaccinated patients received 300 ug of mutant IDH1 20-mer peptide per dose, with topical imiquimod. V gave up 3 bases and J gave up 3 bases, with 15 bases separating them. CDR1 and CDR2 from the germline V gene are SGDLS and YYNGEE. CDR3 size: 15 residues. The source is a man in his fifties with glioma. Specimen: PBMCs, collected from a glioma patient whose treatment included an IDH1 peptide vaccine. This rearrangement joins TRBV9 to TRBJ1-1; D gene unclear. For the CDR3, the DNA is TGTGCCAGCAGCGCCCGGACCCGGATGGACACTGAAGCTTTCTTT. This encodes CASSARTRMDTEAFF.